A single sample is the source of the 18 T cell receptor beta chains below, sequenced in a study of blood T cell repertoires in COVID-19. TCRdb's table, derived via immunoSEQ multiplex PCR, lists solely in-frame clones and lacks some. This table has 250,000 to 350,000 clones, 70% to 90% appearing once. Sample: PBMCs or T cells enriched from blood (not recorded which). The receptors shown here come from a woman under 40 who had recovered from COVID-19.

This rearrangement joins TRBV7-9 to TRBJ1-2; a possible D gene is TRBD1 (6 bases). The V and J ends lost 6 bases and 4 bases respectively, with 21 bases between them. The CDR3 has 16 amino acids. Per germline, CDR1 SEHNR and CDR2 FQNEAQ (reference sequence). Here the CDR3 reads CASRVTGRGAAYGYTF. The CDR3 DNA sequence: TGTGCCAGCAGGGTCACAGGGAGGGGAGCTGCCTATGGCTACACCTTC.

The chain recombines TRBV13 with TRBJ2-7; 9 bases are a match to TRBD1. V dropped 6 bases and J dropped 4; count of bases not matched to a gene: 10. The CDR3 totals 15 residues. The germline V gene has CDR1 PRHDT and CDR2 FYEKMQ (reference sequence). Here the CDR3 reads CASRSIRDRDYEQYF. The CDR3 region has the DNA TGTGCCAGCAGGTCAATCCGGGACAGGGATTACGAGCAGTACTTC.

The chain recombines TRBV30 with TRBJ1-4; no clear D. The V end was cut by 1 base, the J end by 11 bases, with 8 bases between. The CDR3 is 11 residues long. The germline V gene encodes CDR1 GTSNPN and CDR2 SVGIG (reference sequence). CDR3 sequence: CAWSAPVKLFF. CDR3 sequence (DNA): TGTGCCTGGAGTGCCCCCGTCAAACTGTTTTTT.

This rearrangement joins TRBV19 to TRBJ2-7; unclear D gene. Germline V CDR1 and CDR2: LNHDA, SQIVND (reference sequence). The CDR3 has 12 amino acids. V was pared by 4 bases and J by 1 base, with 5 bases between. The chain's CDR3 is CASSTSSYEQYF. CDR3 DNA: TGTGCCAGTAGTACCAGTTCCTACGAGCAGTACTTC.

The gene calls are TRBV2 and TRBJ2-2; possible D gene TRBD1, 6 bases. Germline V gene lookup returns CDR1 SNHLY and CDR2 FYNNEI. V was pared by 3 bases and J by 5 bases, with 16 bases between. This CDR3 spans 16 amino acids. The CDR3 here is CASSERGEGVTGELFF. Written as DNA, the CDR3 is TGTGCCAGCAGTGAGAGGGGCGAGGGGGTGACCGGGGAGCTGTTTTTT.

This sequence joins TRBV10-3 and TRBJ1-4; a weak D match, TRBD1 (5 bases). The germline CDR1 and CDR2 sequences are ENHRY and SYGVKD. V was pared by 3 bases and J by 6 bases, with 14 bases between. This CDR3 is built from 15 residues. The CDR3 coding sequence is TGTGCCATCAGTGACTCAGGGATCTTGGATGAAAAACTGTTTTTT. Residues: CAISDSGILDEKLFF.

The gene calls are TRBV6-2 or TRBV6-3 and TRBJ2-5; perhaps TRBD1 as D (5 bases). The CDR3 has 14 amino acids. Deletions cut 4 bases from V and 0 bases from J, with 9 bases between. The germline V gene has CDR1 MNHEY and CDR2 SVGEGT. The chain's CDR3 is CASSSQGNQETQYF. DNA for the CDR3: TGTGCCAGCAGTTCTCAGGGAAACCAAGAGACCCAGTACTTC.

The CDR3 region is CASRRLAGVGDTQYF. CDR3 coding DNA: TGCGCCAGCCGCCGACTAGCGGGGGTTGGAGATACGCAGTATTTT. V gene TRBV5-1 combines with J gene TRBJ2-3; 12 positions match TRBD2. This CDR3 is built from 15 residues. V shed 7 bases, J shed 5 bases, and the junction held 8 bases outside the gene matches. Per the germline V gene, CDR1 is SGHRS and CDR2 is YFSETQ. The variable domain in full, with the rest retrieved from reference TRBV5-1 and TRBJ2-3, is KAGVTQTPRYLIKTRGQQVTLSCSPISGHRSVSWYQQTPGQGLQFLFEYFSETQRNKGNFPGRFSGRQFSNSRSEMNVSTLELGDSALYLCASRRLAGVGDTQYFGPGTRLTVL.

The chain is built from TRBV12-3 or TRBV12-4 and TRBJ2-7, with 7 bases lining up with TRBD2. Trimming at V came to 10 bases and at J to 7 bases, leaving 7 bases not matched to a gene. The CDR3 has 11 residues. As DNA, the CDR3 is TGTGCCACCGGGAGGACGGGTGAGCAGTACTTC. It specifies CATGRTGEQYF.

This clone was found a few times. The chain carries TRBV5-1 and TRBJ1-1; TRBD1 matches at 8 bases. Unmatched junction bases numbered 7, after V lost 4 bases and J lost 2 bases. Per the germline V gene, CDR1 is SGHRS and CDR2 is YFSETQ. This CDR3 is 15 amino acids long. This CDR3 is CASSTLTGVNTEAFF. DNA for the CDR3: TGCGCCAGCAGCACCTTGACAGGGGTCAACACTGAAGCTTTCTTT.

The rearrangement joins TRBV30 to TRBJ1-4, with D unclear. Trimming cost V 4 bases and J 7 bases, with 10 bases left between them. CDR3 size: 12 residues. CDR1 and CDR2 (germline): GTSNPN, SVGIG (reference sequence). The CDR3 region has the DNA TGTGCCTGGAAAAAAGGAGTTGAAAAACTGTTTTTT. Translation: CAWKKGVEKLFF. The full variable domain, with the rest looked up from reference TRBV30 and TRBJ1-4, is SQTIHQWPATLVQPVGSPLSLECTVEGTSNPNLYWYRQAAGRGLQLLFYSVGIGQISSEVPQNLSASRPQDRQFILSSKKLLLSDSGFYLCAWKKGVEKLFFGSGTQLSVL.

The J gene is TRBJ2-1, the V gene TRBV2; D is ambiguous. Germline V gene lookup returns CDR1 SNHLY and CDR2 FYNNEI. The germline V and J ends were trimmed by 6 bases and 3 bases, with 9 bases remaining between them. This CDR3 contains 13 residues. The CDR3 here is CASSVGSYNEQFF. The CDR3 bases are TGTGCCAGCAGCGTGGGCAGCTACAATGAGCAGTTCTTC.

The chain recombines TRBV6-5 with TRBJ1-5, with 7 bases aligning to TRBD1. After removal of 6 bases from V and 7 bases from J, the junction contained 6 bases not matched to a gene. Germline CDR1 MNHEY, CDR2 SVGAGI. The CDR3 covers 13 residues. The CDR3 DNA is TGTGCCAGCAGCGGGACAGACGTACAGCCCCAGCATTTT. It is translated as CASSGTDVQPQHF.

J is TRBJ2-5 and V is TRBV5-1; TRBD2 might be the D (5 bases). Trimming cost V 0 bases and J 1 base, with 16 bases left between them. Germline lookup yields CDR1 SGHRS and CDR2 YFSETQ. This CDR3 has 17 residues. The CDR3 spells CASSLAITSATQETQYF. The DNA of the CDR3 is TGCGCCAGCAGCTTGGCAATCACTAGTGCGACCCAAGAGACCCAGTACTTC.

This sequence joins TRBV4-1 and TRBJ2-7, with 8 bases matching TRBD2. Germline V lookup: CDR1 MGHRA, CDR2 YSYEKL. The CDR3 loop spans 15 amino acids. V was pared by 0 bases and J by 2 bases, with 3 bases of the junction left unmatched. The CDR3 bases are TGCGCCAGCAGCCAAGAGTGGGGACTAGCCTACGAGCAGTACTTC. This sequence encodes CASSQEWGLAYEQYF.

V usage is TRBV2 and J usage is TRBJ1-2, with TRBD1 matching 8 bases. Germline lookup yields CDR1 SNHLY and CDR2 FYNNEI. This CDR3 has 15 residues. V trimming: 6 bases; J trimming: 0 bases; junction bases outside the gene matches: 6. CDR3 sequence: CASRRTGRANYGYTF. The CDR3 DNA is TGTGCCAGCAGACGGACAGGGCGAGCTAACTATGGCTACACCTTC.

The chain recombines TRBV5-5 with TRBJ1-4, with 12 bases matching TRBD1. The CDR3 loop spans 15 amino acids. Trimming cost V 4 bases and J 10 bases; bases outside gene matches: 8. Per germline, CDR1 SGHKS and CDR2 YYEKEE (reference sequence). The CDR3 region is CASSPPGQGARKLFF. In DNA form, the CDR3 reads TGTGCCAGCAGCCCGCCGGGACAGGGGGCGCGAAAACTGTTTTTT.

The V call is TRBV4-1, the J call TRBJ2-1, with 10 bases that match TRBD2. Germline CDR1 and CDR2: MGHRA and YSYEKL. The CDR3 spans 18 residues. The trim removed 4 bases at V and 3 bases at J, leaving 12 bases unmatched. In DNA form, the CDR3 reads TGCGCCAGCAGCCTTCGGGCTAGCGGGGGCGCTAACTACAATGAGCAGTTCTTC. Residues: CASSLRASGGANYNEQFF.